The 9 T cell receptor beta chains below come from one sample, sequenced in a study of read filtering for tumor transcriptome and immune sequencing. From 350 to 500 ng of RNA, a library with molecular barcoded alpha/delta and beta/gamma adaptors was made. Via MiXCR, TCRdb re-called the reads, giving one row per CDR3 protein. Seen here are 55,000 to 60,000 distinct CDR3 sequences, over 9% observed once, and the top ten hold about a sixth. Sequencing was performed on a population of CD138-negative cells sorted from bone marrow. These TCRs come from a donor at least 40 years old with multiple myeloma.

This clonotype was counted many times. The chain couples TRBV3-1 to TRBJ1-1; D unresolved. This CDR3 has 14 amino acids. Germline CDR1 LGHDT, CDR2 YNNKEL (reference sequence). The V end was cut by 4 bases, the J end by 2 bases, with 11 bases between. CDR3 in DNA: TGTGCCAGCAGCCCCCGACGGGCCAACACTGAAGCTTTCTTT. It encodes CASSPRRANTEAFF.

This clonotype was observed at least ten times. V gene TRBV18 combines with J gene TRBJ1-2; no clear D gene. The germline gives CDR1 KGHSH, CDR2 LQKENI. CDR3 length: 12 residues. V lost 4 bases to trimming and J lost 5 bases, with 8 bases between them. The CDR3 DNA reads as TGTGCCAGCTCACAGGAGGAGTATGGCTACACCTTC. It encodes CASSQEEYGYTF.

This clonotype showed up many times. The chain has TRBV24-1 and TRBJ1-2, with D uncertain. Trimming shortened V by 3 bases and J by 6 bases, and 13 bases separated the two germline ends. This CDR3 has 14 residues. The V gene's germline CDR1 is KGHDR and CDR2 SFDVKD. The DNA of the CDR3 is TGTGCCACCAGTGATCCTTCGACGGTAGATGGCTACACCTTC. This codes for CATSDPSTVDGYTF.

There are many counts of this clonotype. The CDR3 loop reads CASSPEGGTNTEAFF. The CDR3 DNA follows: TGCGCCAGCAGCCCCGAGGGGGGGACCAACACTGAAGCTTTCTTT. The genes are TRBV5-1 and TRBJ1-1; D may be TRBD1 (6 bases). The CDR3 sequence is 15 residues long. The V end was cut by 4 bases, the J end by 2 bases, with 15 bases between. CDR1 and CDR2 from the germline V gene are SGHRS and YFSETQ.

This clonotype was detected ten times or more. The V call is TRBV3-1, the J call TRBJ2-1; D is perhaps TRBD1 or TRBD2 (6 bases each). The CDR3 is 14 amino acids. Trimming left V 3 bases short and J 8 bases short, with 14 bases between. CDR1 is LGHDT and CDR2 is YNNKEL in the germline V gene (reference sequence). CDR3 sequence: CASSHRGLNDEQFF. The CDR3 nucleotides read TGTGCCAGCAGCCATCGGGGGCTCAACGATGAGCAGTTCTTC.

This clonotype was picked up a small number of times. The V and J genes are TRBV18 and TRBJ2-5; no definite D call. V lost 1 base and J lost 1, with 13 bases in between. The CDR3 spans 16 residues. Germline CDR1 and CDR2: KGHSH and LQKENI. CDR3 residues: CASSPLTSPAQETQYF. CDR3 coding DNA: TGTGCCAGCTCACCACTTACCTCGCCGGCCCAAGAGACCCAGTACTTC.

About this clonotype: This likely reflects a read error, since a far larger clone is one base away. This rearrangement joins TRBV10-3 to TRBJ2-1; D is perhaps TRBD1 (6 bases). The CDR3 consists of 16 residues. Germline V CDR1 and CDR2: ENHRY, SYGVKD. The V end was cut by 4 bases, the J end by 4 bases, with 17 bases between. DNA of the CDR3: TGTGCCATCAGTGGACGGACAGCGTCGGCGTACAATGAGCAGTTCTTC. Translating gives CAISGRTASAYNEQFF.

The table lists this clonotype with many counts. The CDR3 sequence: CASHRRDPGGYGYTF. The CDR3 region has the DNA TGTGCCAGCCATAGGAGGGATCCCGGCGGCTATGGCTACACCTTC. The chain links TRBV6-6 to TRBJ1-2; D ambiguous. The V end lost 8 bases, the J end lost 4 bases, and 20 bases lay between the germline ends. The CDR3 runs 15 residues. Germline-derived CDR1 and CDR2 are MNHNY and SVGAGI (reference sequence).

J is TRBJ2-5 and V is TRBV2; D might be TRBD2 (7 bases). V was trimmed by 3 bases and J by 2 bases, leaving 16 bases between them. Germline-derived CDR1 and CDR2 are SNHLY and FYNNEI. This CDR3 has 16 residues. CDR3 sequence reads: CASSESLRGPQETQYF. CDR3 nucleotides: TGTGCCAGCAGTGAGAGTTTGCGGGGGCCGCAAGAGACCCAGTACTTC. Supplemented by reference TRBV2 and TRBJ2-5, the full variable domain reads EPEVTQTPSHQVTQMGQEVILRCVPISNHLYFYWYRQILGQKVEFLVSFYNNEISEKSEIFDDQFSVERPDGSNFTLKIRSTKLEDSAMYFCASSESLRGPQETQYFGPGTRLLVL.